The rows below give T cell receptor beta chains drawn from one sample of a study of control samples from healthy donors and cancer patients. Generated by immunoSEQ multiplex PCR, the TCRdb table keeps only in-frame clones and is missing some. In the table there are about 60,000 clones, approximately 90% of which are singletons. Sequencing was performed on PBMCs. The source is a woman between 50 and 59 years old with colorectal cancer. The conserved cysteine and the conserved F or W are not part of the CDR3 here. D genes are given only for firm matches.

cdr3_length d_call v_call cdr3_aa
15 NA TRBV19 ASSIRPLGGDTGELF
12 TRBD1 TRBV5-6 ASSTRTGGQPQH
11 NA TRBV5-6 ASSFRVGSGYT
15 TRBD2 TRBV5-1 ASSLAGGRGATDTQY
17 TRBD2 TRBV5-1 ASSSILGQGLAGLSGQY
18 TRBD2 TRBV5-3 ARSPGGLAGGLSSYNEQF
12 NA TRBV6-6 ASRQTYSEEKLF
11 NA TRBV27 ASSLFPGDGYT
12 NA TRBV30 AWTPGFSGNTIY
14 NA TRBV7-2 ASSFRSSSVAGELF
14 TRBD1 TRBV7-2 ASTSREYRGADTQY
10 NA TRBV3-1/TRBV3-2 ASSRRGAEQY
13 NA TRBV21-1 ASSREQGLYTEAF
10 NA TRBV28 ASSQGDYGYT
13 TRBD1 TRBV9 ASSVRDRAIYGYT
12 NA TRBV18 ASSPRLGNTEAF
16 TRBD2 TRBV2 ASSDQLLAGPSTDTQY
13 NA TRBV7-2 ASNSVRNYNSPLH
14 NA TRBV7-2 ASSSNYRAIGYGYT
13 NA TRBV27 ASSLFPGEGNEQF
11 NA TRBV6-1 ASSESYQETQY
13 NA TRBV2 ASRETRAENTEAF
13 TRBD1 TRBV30 AWSHGTADNQPQH
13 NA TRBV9 ASSSPAGSGNTIY
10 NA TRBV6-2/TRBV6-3 ASSLFADTQY
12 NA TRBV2 ASSSGQPSYEQY
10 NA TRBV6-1 ASSEYNYGYT
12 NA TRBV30 AWRPGLRIGELF
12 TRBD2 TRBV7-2 ASSGTSGYNEQF
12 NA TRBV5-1 ASSLGLPTGELF
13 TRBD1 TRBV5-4 ASSTNRGRNYGYT
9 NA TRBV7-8 ASDPPPIQY
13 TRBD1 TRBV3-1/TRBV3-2 ASSQAPQGYYGYT
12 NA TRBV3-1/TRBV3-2 ASSPTGPQETQY
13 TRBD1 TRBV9 ASSVPQGNGNTIY
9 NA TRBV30 AWSALYGYT
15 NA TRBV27 ASREPGRKSSYNEQF
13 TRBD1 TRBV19 ASSPRTGWFLGYT
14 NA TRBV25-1 ASSEDKPQGADTQY